This T cell receptor beta chain is from a study of vaccination effects on CD4 cells after COVID-19. Study findings and constraints: In vaccinees who were healthy, merely 1 out of 255 vaccine-induced clones cross-reacted with common cold coronaviruses.

The germline gives CDR1 SGHRS, CDR2 YFSETQ. With 4 bases removed from V and 1 base from J, the gap between germline ends came to 11 bases. The CDR3 is 14 residues long. Note on this clone: The antigen remains undetermined.

Ahead of sequencing, the ViraFEST assay grew antigen-specific CD4+ T cells using viral peptide pools. At the end of less than 12 days of culture, CD4+ T cells were isolated. Vaccinated recipients, who were negative for nucleocapsid antibodies, had no history of SARS-CoV-2 infection. Half-medium exchanges with IL-2 medium took place on days 3 and 7. Sequencing used immunoSEQ multiplex PCR; TCRdb keeps in-frame clones, though not all of them. The repertoire holds 37,000 or so clones, with about 69% as singletons. The receptor's source is a human donor who received a COVID-19 vaccine. The material sequenced was CD4+ T cells from PBMCs cultured with HCoV-OC43 spike peptides, taken before COVID-19 vaccination. Subset described: HCoV-OC43 spike overlapping peptide pool stimulation. This sequence joins TRBV5-1 and TRBJ2-5; D remains unclear. The CDR3 DNA follows: TGCGCCAGCAGCCCTACTCGTTCCCAAGAGACCCAGTACTTC. It specifies CASSPTRSQETQYF.